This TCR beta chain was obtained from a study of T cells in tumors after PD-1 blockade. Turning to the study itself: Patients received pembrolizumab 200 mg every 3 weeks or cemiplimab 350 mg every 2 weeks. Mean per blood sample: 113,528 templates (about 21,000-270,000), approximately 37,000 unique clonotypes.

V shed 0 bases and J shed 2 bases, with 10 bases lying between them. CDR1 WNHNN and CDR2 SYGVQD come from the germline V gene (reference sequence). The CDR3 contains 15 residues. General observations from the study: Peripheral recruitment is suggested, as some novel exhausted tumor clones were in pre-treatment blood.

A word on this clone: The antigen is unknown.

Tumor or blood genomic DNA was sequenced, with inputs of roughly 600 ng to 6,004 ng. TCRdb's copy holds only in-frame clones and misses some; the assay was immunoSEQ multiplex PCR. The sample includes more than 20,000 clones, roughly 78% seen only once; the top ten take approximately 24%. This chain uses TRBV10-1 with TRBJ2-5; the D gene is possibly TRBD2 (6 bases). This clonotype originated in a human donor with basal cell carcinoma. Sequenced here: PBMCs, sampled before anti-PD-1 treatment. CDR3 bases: TGCGCCAGCAGTGAGTCGCGGAGCGGGCAAGAGACCCAGTACTTC. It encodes CASSESRSGQETQYF.